The 30 T cell receptor beta chains given below trace back to one sample, sequenced in a study of shared clonotypes between healthy human individuals. Using immunoSEQ multiplex PCR, the repertoire was profiled, and TCRdb retains in-frame clones only, with some absent. The profile shows approximately 2,000,000 clones, 90% to 95% of them singletons. Naive CD8 cells lacked CD45RO, underwent positive selection for CCR7 and left out terminally differentiated effector memory CD45RA+ cells. The sample consisted of naive CD8+ T cells from PBMCs. The origin of the receptors is a man in his late teens or twenties in good health. Some clones in this sample may be carry-over from other donors' samples.

The chain couples TRBV27 to TRBJ2-3; unclear D gene. From germline, CDR1 is MNHEY and CDR2 SMNVEV (reference sequence). V was trimmed by 2 bases and J by 3 bases, leaving 9 bases between them. The CDR3 is made up of 14 amino acids. The CDR3 protein is CASSLRAQTDTQYF. CDR3 nucleotides: TGTGCCAGCAGTTTAAGGGCCCAAACAGATACGCAGTATTTT.

The rearrangement uses TRBV28 and TRBJ2-7; D gene uncertain. The CDR3 length is 15 residues. CDR1 and CDR2 from the germline V gene are MDHEN and SYDVKM. V was pared by 4 bases and J by 0 bases, with 13 bases between. CDR3 nucleotides: TGTGCCAGCAGTTCACCCTTTACGGGCTCCTACGAGCAGTACTTC. Its protein is CASSSPFTGSYEQYF.

The chain employs TRBV2 and TRBJ1-2, with TRBD1 matching 7 bases. Per germline, CDR1 SNHLY and CDR2 FYNNEI. This CDR3 spans 11 amino acids. V gave up 3 bases and J gave up 13 bases; unmatched junction bases: 5. For the CDR3, the DNA is TGTGCCAGCAGTGATAACAGGGGCCCCACCTTC. The encoded protein is CASSDNRGPTF.

The chain combines TRBV28 with TRBJ2-5; TRBD1 matches 7 bases. This CDR3 contains 16 residues. V dropped 2 bases and J dropped 5; count of bases not matched to a gene: 11. The germline V gene encodes CDR1 MDHEN and CDR2 SYDVKM. This CDR3 is CASSLPGGILGETQYF. In DNA, the CDR3 is TGTGCCAGCAGTTTACCAGGGGGAATCTTGGGGGAGACCCAGTACTTC.

In its sample, this clone was seen once. This sequence joins TRBV7-6 and TRBJ2-1, with no clear D. V was cut by 1 base and J by 8 bases, with 9 bases left in between. The CDR3 runs 13 residues. CDR1 and CDR2 (germline): SGHVS, FNYEAQ. CDR3 region: CASSLGESDEQFF. The CDR3 DNA follows: TGTGCCAGCAGCTTAGGGGAAAGCGATGAGCAGTTCTTC.

The chain has TRBV13 and TRBJ1-4; perhaps TRBD1 as D (5 bases). CDR1 PRHDT and CDR2 FYEKMQ come from the germline V gene (reference sequence). The CDR3 has 16 amino acids. V lost 0 bases and J 7 bases, leaving 15 bases between the germline ends. CDR3 loop: CASSLGGGWSGEKLFF. The CDR3 DNA is TGTGCCAGCAGCTTAGGCGGGGGTTGGTCTGGTGAAAAACTGTTTTTT.

The gene calls are TRBV11-2 and TRBJ2-7; D remains unclear. This CDR3 has 13 residues. Trimming cost V 2 bases and J 7 bases, with 12 bases left between them. In germline, CDR1 is SGHAT, CDR2 FQNNGV. The CDR3 spells CASSLIEGGEQYF. The CDR3 bases are TGTGCCAGCAGCTTAATAGAAGGTGGAGAGCAGTACTTC.

A single count supports this clone. The chain links TRBV28 to TRBJ2-7; possibly TRBD1 for D (6 bases). From germline, CDR1 is MDHEN and CDR2 SYDVKM. This CDR3 spans 14 amino acids. The V end was cut by 5 bases, the J end by 3 bases, with 14 bases between. CDR3 region: CASSVADSYYEQYF. In DNA, the CDR3 is TGTGCCAGCAGTGTCGCGGACAGCTACTACGAGCAGTACTTC.

The V call is TRBV29-1, the J call TRBJ2-3; no clear D gene. Germline loops: CDR1 SQVTM, CDR2 ANQGSEA. V was clipped by 5 bases and J by 9 bases, with 12 bases between them. CDR3 length equals 11 residues. The CDR3 DNA follows: TGCAGCGTTACCTCATTGAGCACGCAGTATTTT. It translates to CSVTSLSTQYF.

The chain carries TRBV29-1 and TRBJ1-4, with 7 bases aligning to TRBD1. Germline CDR1 reads SQVTM; CDR2 reads ANQGSEA. V was clipped by 0 bases and J by 8 bases; unmatched bases: 15. The CDR3 is 17 residues long. The CDR3 here is CSVEDLKGAGLSEKLFF. The CDR3 DNA reads as TGCAGCGTTGAAGATCTTAAGGGGGCAGGGTTAAGCGAAAAACTGTTTTTT.

The chain has TRBV2 and TRBJ2-2; tentatively, D is TRBD1 or TRBD2 (7 bases each). Germline CDR1 is SNHLY and CDR2 is FYNNEI. This CDR3 has 16 residues. Trimming shortened V by 6 bases and J by 6 bases, and 20 bases separated the two germline ends. The CDR3 nucleotides are TGTGCCAGCAGGATGACAGGGAGGGTGCACGCCGGGGAGCTGTTTTTT. This codes for CASRMTGRVHAGELFF.

The V gene is TRBV27, the J gene TRBJ2-7; 11 bases are a match to TRBD2. CDR1 MNHEY and CDR2 SMNVEV come from the germline V gene (reference sequence). V shed 1 base, J shed 3 bases, and the junction held 5 bases outside the gene matches. The length of the CDR3 is 16 residues. CDR3 in DNA: TGTGCCAGCAGTTTATTTCTAGCGGGAGGAAGCTACGAGCAGTACTTC. Protein product: CASSLFLAGGSYEQYF.

The chain carries TRBV5-8 and TRBJ2-2; 7 nucleotides line up with TRBD2. There are 17 residues in the CDR3. J gave up 5 bases and V 4 bases, and 14 bases lay outside the gene matches. Germline CDR1 and CDR2: SGHTS and YDEGEE. The CDR3 region is CASSASGGLGMTGELFF. The CDR3 DNA reads as TGTGCCAGCAGCGCGTCGGGGGGTTTGGGAATGACCGGGGAGCTGTTTTTT.

This chain connects TRBV9 to TRBJ2-5, with TRBD2 identical over 7 bases. V lost 1 base and J lost 4; bases outside the gene matches: 13. Germline V gives CDR1 SGDLS, CDR2 YYNGEE. The CDR3 has 17 amino acids. CDR3 amino acids: CASSVSEAGAPVETQYF. CDR3 DNA: TGTGCCAGCAGCGTATCCGAGGCGGGAGCACCGGTAGAGACCCAGTACTTC.

This clone was detected only a few times. The rearrangement links TRBV7-9 to TRBJ1-1; D remains unclear. There are 15 residues in the CDR3. The germline gives CDR1 SEHNR, CDR2 FQNEAQ (reference sequence). The ends were cut back, 1 base at V and 0 bases at J, with 9 bases in the middle. CDR3 sequence reads: CASSLGRALNTEAFF. CDR3 bases: TGTGCCAGCAGCTTAGGAAGGGCCCTGAACACTGAAGCTTTCTTT.

The chain uses TRBV2 and TRBJ2-3; no definite D call. Per germline, CDR1 SNHLY and CDR2 FYNNEI. The CDR3 is 11 residues long. Trimming took off 5 bases at V and 5 bases at J, with 5 bases between the two ends. CDR3 DNA sequence: TGTGCCAGCAGTATCGGAGATACGCAGTATTTT. Amino acid sequence: CASSIGDTQYF.

The rearrangement links TRBV7-9 to TRBJ2-1, with 7 bases identical to TRBD2. The CDR3 sequence is 15 residues long. Germline assignment: CDR1 SEHNR and CDR2 FQNEAQ (reference sequence). J gave up 5 bases and V 5 bases, and 9 bases lay outside the gene matches. CDR3 coding DNA: TGTGCCAGCAGCCCGATCAGCGGGACCCACAATGAGCAGTTCTTC. Translating it yields CASSPISGTHNEQFF.

The CDR3 region is CASSQNGELFF. The CDR3 nucleotides are TGCGCCAGCAGCCAAAACGGGGAGCTGTTTTTT. The rearrangement links TRBV4-1 to TRBJ2-2; D remains ambiguous. This CDR3 has 11 residues. V was cut by 2 bases and J by 7 bases, with 2 bases left in between. Germline V gene sequence: CDR1 MGHRA, CDR2 YSYEKL.

This chain joins TRBV5-1 and TRBJ2-6, with D hard to call. Trimming took 5 bases from V and 0 from J, leaving 15 bases between them. The V gene's germline CDR1 is SGHRS and CDR2 YFSETQ. The CDR3 covers 17 residues. CDR3 region: CASREDVTLSGANVLTF. Here the CDR3 DNA reads TGCGCCAGCAGAGAGGACGTCACCCTCTCTGGGGCCAACGTCCTGACTTTC. Filled out from reference TRBV5-1 and TRBJ2-6, the complete variable domain reads KAGVTQTPRYLIKTRGQQVTLSCSPISGHRSVSWYQQTPGQGLQFLFEYFSETQRNKGNFPGRFSGRQFSNSRSEMNVSTLELGDSALYLCASREDVTLSGANVLTFGAGSRLTVL.

This clone was seen a single time. This chain joins TRBV27 and TRBJ2-5, with a possible D match to TRBD2 (6 bases). This CDR3 spans 14 amino acids. Germline assignment: CDR1 MNHEY and CDR2 SMNVEV (reference sequence). The germline V and J ends were trimmed by 0 bases and 7 bases, with 12 bases remaining between them. CDR3 loop: CASSLSLGGGTQYF. For the CDR3, the DNA is TGTGCCAGCAGTTTATCTTTGGGAGGAGGGACCCAGTACTTC.

This chain uses TRBV19 with TRBJ2-7, with no clear D. Germline V lookup: CDR1 LNHDA, CDR2 SQIVND (reference sequence). The CDR3 covers 13 residues. Trimming stripped 5 bases from V and 3 bases from J, with 11 bases between. The CDR3 nucleotides read TGTGCCAGTAGTTCCCTTGGGGACTACGAGCAGTACTTC. It encodes CASSSLGDYEQYF.

As concerns this clone: This could be a read error, since a much larger clone is one nucleotide away. This chain links TRBV28 with TRBJ2-3; D is uncertain. Trimming took off 7 bases at V and 5 bases at J, with 4 bases between the two ends. Germline loops: CDR1 MDHEN, CDR2 SYDVKM. The CDR3 has 10 residues. The CDR3 sequence: CASTGDTQYF. The CDR3 DNA sequence: TGTGCCAGCACCGGAGATACGCAGTATTTT.

In DNA form, the CDR3 reads TGTGCCAGCAGCTCCCAAGGACAGCCTACAGATACGCAGTATTTT. This encodes CASSSQGQPTDTQYF. V gene TRBV7-3 combines with J gene TRBJ2-3; weak D call: TRBD1 (6 bases). Germline V gives CDR1 SGHTA, CDR2 FQGTGA. With 4 bases removed from V and 3 bases from J, the gap between germline ends came to 14 bases. The CDR3 has 15 residues.

The J gene is TRBJ2-1, the V gene TRBV7-8; weak D call: TRBD2 (6 bases). Trimming shortened V by 1 base and J by 8 bases, and 12 bases separated the two germline ends. The CDR3 consists of 14 residues. CDR1 is SGHVS, CDR2 FQNEAQ, per germline. The CDR3 reads CASSLGTSRHEQFF. The CDR3 nucleotides are TGTGCCAGCAGCTTAGGAACTAGCCGCCATGAGCAGTTCTTC.

A remark on this clone: Germline is not matched at one junction end, which may reflect a read error. V usage is TRBV7-9 and J usage is TRBJ2-7; 11 positions match TRBD1. CDR1 is SEHNR and CDR2 is FQNEAQ in the germline V gene (reference sequence). This CDR3 spans 15 amino acids. CDR3 DNA: TGTGCCAGCAGGTTAGGGACAGGGGGGTTCTACGAGCAGTACTTC. It codes for CASRLGTGGFYEQYF.

The V gene is TRBV4-1, the J gene TRBJ2-7; 10 nucleotides align to TRBD2. The CDR3 covers 14 residues. The junction had 7 bases not matched to a gene; V was cut back by 4 bases and J by 7 bases. From germline, CDR1 is MGHRA and CDR2 YSYEKL. DNA of the CDR3: TGCGCCAGCAGCCCCTTCGGGACTAGCGTGGAGCAGTACTTC. Amino acids: CASSPFGTSVEQYF.

This clone turned up a few times. The chain combines TRBV7-9 with TRBJ1-5; D gene ambiguous. V lost 0 bases and J 2 bases, leaving 8 bases between the germline ends. The CDR3 spans 15 residues. The V gene's germline CDR1 is SEHNR and CDR2 FQNEAQ (reference sequence). CDR3: CASSLAGRGNQPQHF. The CDR3 DNA follows: TGTGCCAGCAGCTTAGCAGGGCGCGGCAATCAGCCCCAGCATTTT.

The chain joins TRBV29-1 to TRBJ2-1; 13 bases line up with TRBD2. V shed 4 bases and J 7 bases; nucleotides not matched to a gene: 10. There are 16 residues in the CDR3. CDR1 SQVTM and CDR2 ANQGSEA come from the germline V gene. CDR3 region: CSVVGLAGVLGNEQFF. CDR3 DNA: TGCAGCGTTGTCGGACTAGCGGGAGTCCTAGGAAATGAGCAGTTCTTC.

In this sample, this clone turned up once. The V gene is TRBV28, the J gene TRBJ2-1, with a possible D match to TRBD2 (6 bases). The CDR3 has 13 residues. V was clipped by 5 bases and J by 7 bases, with 12 bases between them. Germline values: CDR1 MDHEN, CDR2 SYDVKM. This CDR3 is CASSRDWGNEQFF. CDR3 sequence (DNA): TGTGCCAGCAGTAGGGACTGGGGGAATGAGCAGTTCTTC.

This rearrangement joins TRBV7-2 to TRBJ1-2; TRBD1 matches at 10 bases. Germline V gives CDR1 SGHTA, CDR2 FQGNSA. Unmatched junction bases numbered 10, after V lost 4 bases and J lost 8 bases. This CDR3 is built from 15 residues. The CDR3 nucleotides read TGTGCCAGCAGCTCCAGGACAGGGGGACTCGTAGGCTACACCTTC. Translated, it gives CASSSRTGGLVGYTF. Full variable domain (outside the CDR3, taken from reference TRBV7-2 and TRBJ1-2): GAGVSQSPSNKVTEKGKDVELRCDPISGHTALYWYRQSLGQGLEFLIYFQGNSAPDKSGLPSDRFSAERTGGSVSTLTIQRTQQEDSAVYLCASSSRTGGLVGYTFGSGTRLTVV.